This T cell receptor beta chain was identified in a study of radiation and T cells in renal cell carcinoma. Looking at the study overall: Nephrectomy followed 15 Gy stereotactic body radiation by 4 weeks. Findings and caveats of the study: Baseline intratumoral clonotype presence is unknown without pretreatment biopsies.

Generated by immunoSEQ multiplex PCR, the TCRdb table keeps only in-frame clones and is missing some. The sample yields 100,000 to 150,000 clones, around 89% seen once. This clone was counted a single time. Antigen: not known. Germline values: CDR1 SEHNR, CDR2 FQNEAQ (reference sequence). The CDR3 is 12 residues long. With 4 bases removed from V and 6 bases from J, the gap between germline ends came to 9 bases. Specified time point: blood 2 weeks post-SBRT. As to treatment: 15 Gy SBRT to primary tumor, nephrectomy 4 weeks later. Radiation-treated patients gave blood at baseline, week 2 and week 4. This TCR was recovered from a woman in her 70s with renal cell carcinoma. The chain couples TRBV7-9 to TRBJ1-2, with D hard to call. This specimen consisted of blood, obtained from a patient whose treatment included radiotherapy and nephrectomy. DNA for the CDR3: TGTGCCAGCAGCTCGACTACTAATGGCTACACCTTC. This translates into CASSSTTNGYTF.